Below, 32 T cell receptor beta chains from the same sample are listed, as sequenced in a study of cytomegalovirus exposure and HLA in healthy donors. The PCR employed 60 Vbeta primers together with 13 Jbeta primers. This table comes from immunoSEQ multiplex PCR, and its TCRdb copy is limited to in-frame clones, with some not included. The sample yields over 55,000 clones, 60% to 70% seen once. The sequenced material came from PBMCs. These receptors all come from a man aged 40-49 years in good health and CMV-seropositive.

The count of this clone is one. This chain uses TRBV5-1 with TRBJ1-3; 10 positions match TRBD1. Per germline, CDR1 SGHRS and CDR2 YFSETQ. With 4 bases clipped from V and 4 bases from J, the junction kept 5 bases outside the gene matches. The CDR3 is 15 residues long. The CDR3 reads CASSPTGGDGNTIYF. DNA of the CDR3: TGCGCCAGCAGCCCGACAGGGGGCGACGGAAACACCATATATTTT.

The rearrangement uses TRBV4-3 and TRBJ1-3, with TRBD1 matching 9 bases. The CDR3 loop spans 17 amino acids. After removal of 1 base from V and 4 bases from J, the junction contained 8 bases not matched to a gene. Per germline, CDR1 LGHNA and CDR2 YSLEER. The CDR3 bases are TGCGCCAGCAGCCAAGGTCGTGGGACAGGGTCGGGAAACACCATATATTTT. Its protein product is CASSQGRGTGSGNTIYF.

V usage is TRBV6-1 and J usage is TRBJ1-1; D is unresolved. Trimming shortened V by 7 bases and J by 4 bases, and 10 bases separated the two germline ends. The CDR3 is 12 residues long. Germline V gives CDR1 MNHNS, CDR2 SASEGT. The CDR3 region is CASTSSGTEAFF. The CDR3, as DNA: TGTGCCAGCACCAGTAGCGGCACTGAAGCTTTCTTT.

There are a few counts of this clone. The chain links TRBV9 to TRBJ1-4, with D perhaps matching TRBD1 (6 bases). The V gene lost 3 bases and the J gene lost 5 bases, with 14 bases spanning the gap. Per germline, CDR1 SGDLS and CDR2 YYNGEE. The length of the CDR3 is 15 residues. CDR3 nucleotides: TGTGCCAGCAGCGACAGGGTAGGCTCCAATGAAAAACTGTTTTTT. Translating it yields CASSDRVGSNEKLFF. The complete variable domain, with remaining parts taken from reference TRBV9 and TRBJ1-4, reads DSGVTQTPKHLITATGQRVTLRCSPRSGDLSVYWYQQSLDQGLQFLIQYYNGEERAKGNILERFSAQQFPDLHSELNLSSLELGDSALYFCASSDRVGSNEKLFFGSGTQLSVL.

The chain employs TRBV29-1 and TRBJ2-3, with D possibly TRBD2 on 6 matching bases. The CDR3 has 13 residues. Deletions cut 3 bases from V and 6 bases from J, with 13 bases between. Germline CDR1 reads SQVTM; CDR2 reads ANQGSEA. CDR3 nucleotides: TGCAGCGTTGATCGAGGGACTCTGGATACGCAGTATTTT. Residues: CSVDRGTLDTQYF.

The V call is TRBV18, the J call TRBJ1-1; 7 bases align to TRBD1. Trimming removed 3 bases from V and 6 bases from J; junction bases left unmatched: 10. Germline CDR1 reads KGHSH; CDR2 reads LQKENI. This CDR3 is 15 amino acids long. The CDR3 loop is CASSPTGRSGAEAFF. The CDR3, as DNA: TGTGCCAGCTCACCGACAGGGAGAAGTGGAGCTGAAGCTTTCTTT.

The CDR3 nucleotides are TGTGCCAGCTCATTTGGACCGGGGGGGACAGATACGCAGTATTTT. This sequence encodes CASSFGPGGTDTQYF. The rearrangement uses TRBV18 and TRBJ2-3; 8 nucleotides line up with TRBD2. V trimming: 5 bases; J trimming: 3 bases; junction bases outside the gene matches: 7. CDR1 and CDR2 (germline): KGHSH, LQKENI. The CDR3 is 15 residues long.

This clone was counted a single time. V usage is TRBV5-6 and J usage is TRBJ2-7; 8 bases align to TRBD2. CDR1 and CDR2 (germline): SGHDT, YYEEEE. After removal of 0 bases from V and 1 base from J, the junction contained 3 bases not matched to a gene. The CDR3 length is 15 residues. The CDR3 loop is CASSLELAVSYEQYF. The CDR3 bases are TGTGCCAGCAGCTTGGAACTAGCGGTTTCCTACGAGCAGTACTTC.

The genes are TRBV5-6 and TRBJ1-2; D is unclear. CDR1 is SGHDT and CDR2 is YYEEEE in the germline V gene. The V and J ends lost 4 bases and 5 bases respectively, with 12 bases between them. The CDR3 is made up of 13 amino acids. The chain's CDR3 is CASSPVGLYGYTF. CDR3 nucleotides: TGTGCCAGCAGCCCGGTTGGTCTATATGGCTACACCTTC.

The rearrangement joins TRBV25-1 to TRBJ2-7, with 8 bases matching TRBD1. The CDR3 has 14 amino acids. Germline lookup yields CDR1 MGHDK and CDR2 SYGVNS. V shed 6 bases and J 0 bases; nucleotides not matched to a gene: 4. The CDR3 loop is CASRGGQGSYEQYF. For the CDR3, the DNA is TGTGCCAGCAGAGGAGGACAGGGCTCCTACGAGCAGTACTTC.

V gene TRBV9 combines with J gene TRBJ2-1, with a possible D match to TRBD2 (5 bases). Trimming left V 4 bases short and J 3 bases short, with 14 bases between. The CDR3 totals 15 residues. Germline V CDR1 and CDR2: SGDLS, YYNGEE. For the CDR3, the DNA is TGTGCCAGCAGCCCTGGAGGCAGCTACTACAATGAGCAGTTCTTC. Translated, it gives CASSPGGSYYNEQFF.

With regard to this clone: Mismatch with germline at one junction end may stem from a read error. As DNA, the CDR3 is TGCAGCGTGGAAGGGACTAGCTTCAATGAGCAGTTCTTC. It codes for CSVEGTSFNEQFF. The chain has TRBV29-1 and TRBJ2-1; 9 bases align to TRBD2. Per germline, CDR1 SQVTM and CDR2 ANQGSEA. The CDR3 totals 13 residues.

This clone has a handful of counts. The genes are TRBV2 and TRBJ1-1, with 10 nucleotides matching TRBD1. The CDR3 covers 15 residues. The germline V gene has CDR1 SNHLY and CDR2 FYNNEI. V was clipped by 8 bases and J by 4 bases; unmatched bases: 10. This chain's CDR3 is CASCRTGGLGTEAFF. The CDR3 bases are TGTGCCAGCTGCCGGACAGGGGGATTGGGCACTGAAGCTTTCTTT. Together with reference TRBV2 and TRBJ1-1, the CDR3 gives the full variable domain: EPEVTQTPSHQVTQMGQEVILRCVPISNHLYFYWYRQILGQKVEFLVSFYNNEISEKSEIFDDQFSVERPDGSNFTLKIRSTKLEDSAMYFCASCRTGGLGTEAFFGQGTRLTVV.

In its sample, this clone was seen once. The chain recombines TRBV5-6 with TRBJ1-4; perhaps TRBD1 as D (5 bases). The CDR3 has 15 residues. Germline V gene lookup returns CDR1 SGHDT and CDR2 YYEEEE. Trimming left V 3 bases short and J 6 bases short, with 15 bases between. The CDR3 coding sequence is TGTGCCAGCAGCTCGAGGTGGAGGGGTTATGAAAAACTGTTTTTT. The encoded protein is CASSSRWRGYEKLFF.

The V gene is TRBV5-1, the J gene TRBJ2-2; 7 bases agree with TRBD2. The junction had 7 bases not matched to a gene; V was cut back by 1 base and J by 7 bases. CDR3 length equals 15 residues. Germline loops: CDR1 SGHRS, CDR2 YFSETQ. The CDR3 protein is CASSLSAGLDGELFF. Written as DNA, the CDR3 is TGCGCCAGCAGCTTGTCAGCGGGGTTAGACGGGGAGCTGTTTTTT.

This chain connects TRBV19 to TRBJ1-2; D remains unclear. Germline CDR1 and CDR2: LNHDA and SQIVND (reference sequence). This CDR3 region has 14 residues. With 5 bases removed from V and 4 bases from J, the gap between germline ends came to 14 bases. The chain's CDR3 is CASSPYAQVYGYTF. CDR3 in DNA: TGTGCCAGTAGTCCCTACGCCCAAGTCTATGGCTACACCTTC.

The chain links TRBV2 to TRBJ1-5; 7 nucleotides align to TRBD1. CDR1 and CDR2 (germline): SNHLY, FYNNEI. With V trimmed by 8 bases and J by 5 bases, 3 bases remained unmatched. This CDR3 is built from 12 residues. The CDR3 loop reads CASGTDDQPQHF. The DNA of the CDR3 is TGTGCCAGCGGGACAGACGATCAGCCCCAGCATTTT. Together with reference TRBV2 and TRBJ1-5, the CDR3 gives the full variable domain: EPEVTQTPSHQVTQMGQEVILRCVPISNHLYFYWYRQILGQKVEFLVSFYNNEISEKSEIFDDQFSVERPDGSNFTLKIRSTKLEDSAMYFCASGTDDQPQHFGDGTRLSIL.

The J gene is TRBJ2-2, the V gene TRBV7-2; 12 nucleotides align to TRBD2. The germline CDR1 and CDR2 sequences are SGHTA and FQGNSA. The CDR3 consists of 16 residues. V lost 5 bases to trimming and J lost 6 bases; unmatched junction nucleotides: 7. The CDR3 loop is CASSTSSGRAAGELFF. Here the CDR3 DNA reads TGTGCCAGCAGCACCTCTAGCGGGAGGGCCGCCGGGGAGCTGTTTTTT. Drawing the rest from reference TRBV7-2 and TRBJ2-2, the complete variable domain is GAGVSQSPSNKVTEKGKDVELRCDPISGHTALYWYRQSLGQGLEFLIYFQGNSAPDKSGLPSDRFSAERTGGSVSTLTIQRTQQEDSAVYLCASSTSSGRAAGELFFGEGSRLTVL.

This sequence joins TRBV9 and TRBJ1-1; 10 bases fit TRBD1. Germline V lookup: CDR1 SGDLS, CDR2 YYNGEE. The CDR3 is 14 amino acids. Trimming cost V 0 bases and J 4 bases; bases outside gene matches: 0. This chain's CDR3 is CASSVGDRGTEAFF. CDR3 nucleotides: TGTGCCAGCAGCGTAGGGGACAGGGGCACTGAAGCTTTCTTT.

The chain has TRBV27 and TRBJ2-3; TRBD2 matches at 8 bases. CDR3 size: 13 residues. After removal of 8 bases from V and 6 bases from J, the junction contained 7 bases not matched to a gene. The germline V gene encodes CDR1 MNHEY and CDR2 SMNVEV (reference sequence). The CDR3 loop is CASGPPGGDTQYF. DNA for the CDR3: TGTGCCAGCGGACCCCCGGGGGGGGATACGCAGTATTTT.

The rearrangement links TRBV6-5 to TRBJ1-1; TRBD1 aligns across 9 bases. The CDR3 runs 15 residues. From germline, CDR1 is MNHEY and CDR2 SVGAGI. V trimming: 5 bases; J trimming: 7 bases; junction bases outside the gene matches: 11. The CDR3 DNA sequence: TGTGCCAGCAGTCCGGGACAGGGATTCCGAGATGAAGCTTTCTTT. Its translation is CASSPGQGFRDEAFF.

V usage is TRBV5-1 and J usage is TRBJ2-2; D is perhaps TRBD1 (6 bases). CDR3 size: 14 residues. V lost 2 bases to trimming and J lost 1 base, with 6 bases between them. Germline V gives CDR1 SGHRS, CDR2 YFSETQ. Here the CDR3 reads CASSLQGNTGELFF. CDR3 DNA sequence: TGCGCCAGCAGCTTACAGGGGAACACCGGGGAGCTGTTTTTT.

This chain joins TRBV30 and TRBJ1-5; unclear D gene. V gave up 2 bases and J gave up 2 bases, with 10 bases separating them. Germline CDR1 reads GTSNPN; CDR2 reads SVGIG (reference sequence). The CDR3 totals 14 residues. The CDR3 spells CAWSRYPGNQPQHF. The CDR3 DNA follows: TGTGCCTGGAGTAGATACCCGGGCAATCAGCCCCAGCATTTT.

This clone has a handful of counts. The V gene is TRBV28, the J gene TRBJ1-1; 10 positions match TRBD1. CDR1 and CDR2 (germline): MDHEN, SYDVKM. This CDR3 contains 16 residues. V dropped 6 bases and J dropped 2; count of bases not matched to a gene: 9. The CDR3 nucleotides are TGTGCCAGCAGCCCGGGGACAGGGGCTGAAAACACTGAAGCTTTCTTT. Protein product: CASSPGTGAENTEAFF.

The V and J genes are TRBV7-3 and TRBJ2-7, with D possibly TRBD2 on 6 matching bases. From germline, CDR1 is SGHTA and CDR2 FQGTGA. V was trimmed by 0 bases and J by 2 bases, leaving 14 bases between them. The CDR3 runs 16 residues. CDR3 amino acids: CASSLTGVGGTYEQYF. The CDR3 coding sequence is TGTGCCAGCAGCTTAACTGGCGTGGGGGGAACCTACGAGCAGTACTTC.

The chain uses TRBV27 and TRBJ2-7; 8 positions match TRBD2. The V and J ends lost 3 bases and 5 bases, in that order; junction bases with no gene match: 3. The V gene's germline CDR1 is MNHEY and CDR2 SMNVEV (reference sequence). The CDR3 is 13 residues long. The CDR3 region has the DNA TGTGCCAGCAGTTTGAATAGCGGGAACGAGCAGTACTTC. Translated, it gives CASSLNSGNEQYF.

This clone turned up a few times. The chain couples TRBV6-5 to TRBJ2-1, with TRBD1 matching over 10 bases. This CDR3 region has 15 residues. Germline values: CDR1 MNHEY, CDR2 SVGAGI. Losses at the gene ends were 6 bases for V and 7 bases for J; bases not matched to a gene: 9. The DNA of the CDR3 is TGTGCCAGCAGGGACCTTGACAGGGGGCGAAATGAGCAGTTCTTC. It encodes CASRDLDRGRNEQFF.

V is TRBV5-1 and J is TRBJ2-7; the D is unclear. Germline-derived CDR1 and CDR2 are SGHRS and YFSETQ. V lost 2 bases and J lost 3, with 6 bases in between. This CDR3 has 12 amino acids. The CDR3 sequence is CASSFNSYEQYF. The DNA for the CDR3 is TGCGCCAGCAGCTTCAACAGCTACGAGCAGTACTTC.

This clone was seen once. V is TRBV7-2 and J is TRBJ2-7, with a tentative D call TRBD1 (6 bases). This CDR3 is 14 amino acids long. Germline V CDR1 and CDR2: SGHTA, FQGNSA. V was trimmed by 3 bases and J by 2 bases, leaving 11 bases between them. Written as DNA, the CDR3 is TGTGCCAGCAGCTTGACAGGAAATCCCTACGAGCAGTACTTC. Encoded protein: CASSLTGNPYEQYF.

The gene calls are TRBV11-1 and TRBJ2-7, with D possibly being TRBD1 (5 bases). The CDR3 loop spans 14 amino acids. V shed 6 bases and J shed 7 bases, with 19 bases lying between them. Germline V gene data show CDR1 as SGHAT and CDR2 as FQDESV (reference sequence). The CDR3 DNA follows: TGTGCCAGCAGACCTTCCAGGGCCCCAGGGGAGCAGTACTTC. It encodes CASRPSRAPGEQYF.

V and J are TRBV11-2 and TRBJ1-1; D ambiguous. Germline V CDR1 and CDR2: SGHAT, FQNNGV. The CDR3 has 13 amino acids. V lost 1 base and J 7 bases, leaving 10 bases between the germline ends. The CDR3 DNA follows: TGTGCCAGCAGCTTAGTACTGGGCAGTGAAGCTTTCTTT. It specifies CASSLVLGSEAFF.

The V gene is TRBV7-3, the J gene TRBJ1-6, with D possibly being TRBD1 (6 bases). V lost 2 bases and J 10 bases, leaving 15 bases between the germline ends. The CDR3 loop spans 15 amino acids. CDR1 SGHTA and CDR2 FQGTGA come from the germline V gene. CDR3 sequence (DNA): TGTGCCAGCAGCTTATTGGGGACAAGAGAGTCACCCCTCCACTTT. It codes for CASSLLGTRESPLHF.